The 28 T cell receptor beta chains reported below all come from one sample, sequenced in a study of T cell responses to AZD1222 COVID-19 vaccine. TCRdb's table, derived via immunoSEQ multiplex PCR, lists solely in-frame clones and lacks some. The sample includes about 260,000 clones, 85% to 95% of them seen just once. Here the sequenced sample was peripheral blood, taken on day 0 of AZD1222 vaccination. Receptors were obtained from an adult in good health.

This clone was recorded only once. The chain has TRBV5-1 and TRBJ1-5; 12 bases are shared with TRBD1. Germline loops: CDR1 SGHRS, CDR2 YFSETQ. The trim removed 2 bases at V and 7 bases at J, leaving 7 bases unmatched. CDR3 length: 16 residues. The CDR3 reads CASSFSGTGGGQPQHF. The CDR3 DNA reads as TGCGCCAGCAGCTTTTCCGGGACAGGGGGCGGGCAGCCCCAGCATTTT.

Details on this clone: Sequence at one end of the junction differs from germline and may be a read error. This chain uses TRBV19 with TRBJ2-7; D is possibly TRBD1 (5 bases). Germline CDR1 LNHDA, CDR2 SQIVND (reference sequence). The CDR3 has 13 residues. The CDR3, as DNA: TGTGCCAGTACGACAGATGCAGGCTACGCGCAGTACTTC. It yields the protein CASTTDAGYAQYF.

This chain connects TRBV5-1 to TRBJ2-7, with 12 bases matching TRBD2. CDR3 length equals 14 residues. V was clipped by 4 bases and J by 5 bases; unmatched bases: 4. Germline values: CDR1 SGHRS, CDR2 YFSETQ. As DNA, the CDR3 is TGCGCCAGCAGCCCGCTAGCGGGGGGGGACGAGCAGTACTTC. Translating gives CASSPLAGGDEQYF.

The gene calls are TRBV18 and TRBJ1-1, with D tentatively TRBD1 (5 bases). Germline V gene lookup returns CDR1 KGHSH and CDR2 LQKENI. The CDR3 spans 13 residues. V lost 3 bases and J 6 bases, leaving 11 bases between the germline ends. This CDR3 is CASSPSRGAEAFF. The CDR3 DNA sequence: TGTGCCAGCTCACCCAGCCGGGGCGCTGAAGCTTTCTTT. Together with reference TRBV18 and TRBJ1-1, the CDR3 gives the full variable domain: NAGVMQNPRHLVRRRGQEARLRCSPMKGHSHVYWYRQLPEEGLKFMVYLQKENIIDESGMPKERFSAEFPKEGPSILRIQQVVRGDSAAYFCASSPSRGAEAFFGQGTRLTVV.

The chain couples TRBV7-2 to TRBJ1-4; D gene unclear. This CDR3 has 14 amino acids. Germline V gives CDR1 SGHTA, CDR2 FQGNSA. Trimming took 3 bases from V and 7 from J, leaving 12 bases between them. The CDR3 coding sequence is TGTGCCAGCAGCTTTCAGGCGTCCGGTGAAAAACTGTTTTTT. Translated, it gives CASSFQASGEKLFF.

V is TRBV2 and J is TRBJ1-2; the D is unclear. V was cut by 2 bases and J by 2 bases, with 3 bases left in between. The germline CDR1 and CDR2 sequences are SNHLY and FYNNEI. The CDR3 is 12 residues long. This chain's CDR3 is CASSELNYGYTF. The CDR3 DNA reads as TGTGCCAGCAGTGAATTAAACTATGGCTACACCTTC.

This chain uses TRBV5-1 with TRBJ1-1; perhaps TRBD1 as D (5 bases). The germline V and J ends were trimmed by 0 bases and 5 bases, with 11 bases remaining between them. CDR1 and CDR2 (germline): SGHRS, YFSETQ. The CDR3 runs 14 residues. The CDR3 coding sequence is TGCGCCAGCAGCTTGGGGACGCGGGGGACTGAAGCTTTCTTT. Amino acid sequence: CASSLGTRGTEAFF. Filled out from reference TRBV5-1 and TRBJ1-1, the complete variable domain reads KAGVTQTPRYLIKTRGQQVTLSCSPISGHRSVSWYQQTPGQGLQFLFEYFSETQRNKGNFPGRFSGRQFSNSRSEMNVSTLELGDSALYLCASSLGTRGTEAFFGQGTRLTVV.

The CDR3, as DNA: TGTGCCAGCAGCTTAGGAGTTAGGGTAGCCAAAAACATTCAGTACTTC. This translates into CASSLGVRVAKNIQYF. The chain has TRBV7-8 and TRBJ2-4; D is undetermined. Trimming took 1 base from V and 0 from J, leaving 10 bases between them. The CDR3 is 16 amino acids. Per germline, CDR1 SGHVS and CDR2 FQNEAQ.

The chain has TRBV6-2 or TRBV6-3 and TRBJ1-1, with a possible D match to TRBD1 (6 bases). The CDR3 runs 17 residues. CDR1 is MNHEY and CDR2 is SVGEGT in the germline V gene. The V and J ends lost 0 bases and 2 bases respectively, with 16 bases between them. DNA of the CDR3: TGTGCCAGCAGTTACTCAAACCCGGGACAAATCAACACTGAAGCTTTCTTT. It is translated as CASSYSNPGQINTEAFF.

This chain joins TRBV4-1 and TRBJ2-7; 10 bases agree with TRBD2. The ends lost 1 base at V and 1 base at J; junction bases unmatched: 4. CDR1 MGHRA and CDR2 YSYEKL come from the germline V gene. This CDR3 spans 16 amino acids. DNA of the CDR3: TGCGCCAGCAGCCAAGTCCGGACTAGCGGATCCTACGAGCAGTACTTC. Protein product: CASSQVRTSGSYEQYF.

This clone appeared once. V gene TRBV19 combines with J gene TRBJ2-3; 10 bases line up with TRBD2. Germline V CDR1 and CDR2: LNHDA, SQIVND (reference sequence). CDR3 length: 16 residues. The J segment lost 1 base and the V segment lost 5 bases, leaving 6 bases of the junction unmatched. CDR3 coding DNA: TGTGCCAGTAGTCCCCTAGCGGGAGCTGGCACAGATACGCAGTATTTT. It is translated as CASSPLAGAGTDTQYF.

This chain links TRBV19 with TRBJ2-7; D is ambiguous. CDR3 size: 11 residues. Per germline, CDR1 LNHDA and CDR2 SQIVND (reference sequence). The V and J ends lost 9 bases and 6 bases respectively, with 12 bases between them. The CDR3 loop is CASQPPPEQYF. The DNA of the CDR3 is TGTGCCAGCCAGCCCCCCCCCGAGCAGTACTTC.

This chain's CDR3 is CASSTSLRGPYEQYF. The CDR3, as DNA: TGTGCCAGCAGCACTTCCCTTAGGGGTCCCTACGAGCAGTACTTC. V and J are TRBV12-1 and TRBJ2-7; the DNA was not compared with TRBD1, the D call given in the table. TRBV12-1 is deemed a pseudogene. This CDR3 is built from 15 residues.

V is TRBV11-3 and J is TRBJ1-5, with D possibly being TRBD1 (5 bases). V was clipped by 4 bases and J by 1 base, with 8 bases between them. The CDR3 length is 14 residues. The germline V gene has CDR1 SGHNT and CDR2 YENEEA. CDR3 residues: CASSSGQSNQPQHF. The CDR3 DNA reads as TGTGCCAGCAGCTCGGGGCAGAGCAATCAGCCCCAGCATTTT.

The CDR3: CASSPTTDFTEAFF. Here the CDR3 DNA reads TGTGCCAGCTCACCGACGACAGACTTCACTGAAGCTTTCTTT. The chain joins TRBV18 to TRBJ1-1, with a tentative D call TRBD1 (5 bases). The length of the CDR3 is 14 residues. Germline CDR1 and CDR2: KGHSH and LQKENI. Trimming took off 3 bases at V and 4 bases at J, with 12 bases between the two ends.

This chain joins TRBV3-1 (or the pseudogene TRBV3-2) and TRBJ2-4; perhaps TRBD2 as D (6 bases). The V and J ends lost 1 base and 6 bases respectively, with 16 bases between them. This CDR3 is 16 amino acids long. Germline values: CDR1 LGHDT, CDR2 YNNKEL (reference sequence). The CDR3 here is CASSQGIAEGTNIQYF. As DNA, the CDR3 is TGTGCCAGCAGCCAAGGAATAGCGGAGGGAACAAACATTCAGTACTTC.

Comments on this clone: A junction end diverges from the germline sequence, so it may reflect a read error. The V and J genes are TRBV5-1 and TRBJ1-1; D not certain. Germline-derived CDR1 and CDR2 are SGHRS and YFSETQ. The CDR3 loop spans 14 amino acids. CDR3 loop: CAGSLGRRVTEAFF. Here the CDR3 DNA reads TGCGCCGGCAGCCTTGGCAGGAGAGTCACTGAAGCTTTCTTT.

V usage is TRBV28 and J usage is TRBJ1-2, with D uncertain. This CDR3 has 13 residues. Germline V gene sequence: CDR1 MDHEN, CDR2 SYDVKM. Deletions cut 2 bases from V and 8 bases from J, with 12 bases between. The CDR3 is CASSLRGRLGYTF. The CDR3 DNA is TGTGCCAGCAGTTTACGAGGACGCCTCGGCTACACCTTC.

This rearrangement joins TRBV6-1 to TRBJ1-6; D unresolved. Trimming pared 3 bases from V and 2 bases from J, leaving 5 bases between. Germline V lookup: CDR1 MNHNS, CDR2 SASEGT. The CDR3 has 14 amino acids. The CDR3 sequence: CASSEFPYNSPLHF. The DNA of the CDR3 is TGTGCCAGCAGTGAGTTCCCCTATAATTCACCCCTCCACTTT.

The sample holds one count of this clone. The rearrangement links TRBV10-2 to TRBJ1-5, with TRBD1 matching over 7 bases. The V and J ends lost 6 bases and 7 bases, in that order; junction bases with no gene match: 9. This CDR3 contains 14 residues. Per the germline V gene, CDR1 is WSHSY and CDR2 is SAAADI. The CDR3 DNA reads TGCGCCAGCAGGACGGGACAGCGGGGACAGCCCCAGCATTTT. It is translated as CASRTGQRGQPQHF.

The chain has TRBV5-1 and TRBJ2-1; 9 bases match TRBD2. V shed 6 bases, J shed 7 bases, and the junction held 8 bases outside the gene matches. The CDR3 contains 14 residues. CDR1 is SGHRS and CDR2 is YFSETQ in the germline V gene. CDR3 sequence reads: CASKLGTSRNEQFF. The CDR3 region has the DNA TGCGCCAGCAAATTAGGGACTAGCAGGAATGAGCAGTTCTTC. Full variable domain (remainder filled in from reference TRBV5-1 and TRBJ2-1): KAGVTQTPRYLIKTRGQQVTLSCSPISGHRSVSWYQQTPGQGLQFLFEYFSETQRNKGNFPGRFSGRQFSNSRSEMNVSTLELGDSALYLCASKLGTSRNEQFFGPGTRLTVL.

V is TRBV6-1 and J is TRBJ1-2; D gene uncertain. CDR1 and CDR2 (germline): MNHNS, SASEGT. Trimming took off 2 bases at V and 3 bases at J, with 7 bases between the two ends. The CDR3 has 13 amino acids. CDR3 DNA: TGTGCCAGCAGTGAAAACCCCGACTATGGCTACACCTTC. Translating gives CASSENPDYGYTF.

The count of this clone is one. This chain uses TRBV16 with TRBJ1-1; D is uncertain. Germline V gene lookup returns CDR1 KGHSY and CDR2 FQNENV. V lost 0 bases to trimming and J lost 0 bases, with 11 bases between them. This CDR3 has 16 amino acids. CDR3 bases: TGTGCCAGCAGCCAATCGATAGCAAGGATGAACACTGAAGCTTTCTTT. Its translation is CASSQSIARMNTEAFF.

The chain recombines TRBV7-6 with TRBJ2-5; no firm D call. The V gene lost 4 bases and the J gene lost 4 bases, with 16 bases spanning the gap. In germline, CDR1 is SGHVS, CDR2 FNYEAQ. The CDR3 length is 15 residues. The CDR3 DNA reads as TGTGCCAGCAGCTCTGGGCGGTTGTCGGCAGAGACCCAGTACTTC. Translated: CASSSGRLSAETQYF.

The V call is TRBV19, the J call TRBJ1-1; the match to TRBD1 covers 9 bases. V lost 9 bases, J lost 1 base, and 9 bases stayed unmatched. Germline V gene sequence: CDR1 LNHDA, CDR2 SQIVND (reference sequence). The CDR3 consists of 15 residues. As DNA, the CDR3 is TGTGCCAGCCACGCTAGGGGACAGGGGAACACTGAAGCTTTCTTT. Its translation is CASHARGQGNTEAFF.

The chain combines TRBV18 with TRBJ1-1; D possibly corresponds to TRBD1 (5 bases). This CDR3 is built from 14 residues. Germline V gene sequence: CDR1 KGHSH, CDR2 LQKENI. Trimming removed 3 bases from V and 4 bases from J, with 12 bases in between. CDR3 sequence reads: CASSPAGRATEAFF. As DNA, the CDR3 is TGTGCCAGCTCACCTGCGGGCAGGGCCACTGAAGCTTTCTTT.

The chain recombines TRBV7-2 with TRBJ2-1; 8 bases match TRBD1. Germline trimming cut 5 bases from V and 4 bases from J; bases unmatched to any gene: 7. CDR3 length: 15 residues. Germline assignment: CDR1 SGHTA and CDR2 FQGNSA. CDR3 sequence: CASSPGTGLYNEQFF. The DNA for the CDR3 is TGTGCCAGCAGCCCCGGGACAGGCCTTTACAATGAGCAGTTCTTC.

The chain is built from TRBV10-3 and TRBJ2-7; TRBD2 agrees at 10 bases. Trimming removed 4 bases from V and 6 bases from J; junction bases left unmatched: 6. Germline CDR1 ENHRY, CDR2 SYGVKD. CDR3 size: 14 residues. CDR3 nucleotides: TGTGCCATCAGTGGGTTAGCGGGAGGCGGCGAGCAGTACTTC. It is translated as CAISGLAGGGEQYF.